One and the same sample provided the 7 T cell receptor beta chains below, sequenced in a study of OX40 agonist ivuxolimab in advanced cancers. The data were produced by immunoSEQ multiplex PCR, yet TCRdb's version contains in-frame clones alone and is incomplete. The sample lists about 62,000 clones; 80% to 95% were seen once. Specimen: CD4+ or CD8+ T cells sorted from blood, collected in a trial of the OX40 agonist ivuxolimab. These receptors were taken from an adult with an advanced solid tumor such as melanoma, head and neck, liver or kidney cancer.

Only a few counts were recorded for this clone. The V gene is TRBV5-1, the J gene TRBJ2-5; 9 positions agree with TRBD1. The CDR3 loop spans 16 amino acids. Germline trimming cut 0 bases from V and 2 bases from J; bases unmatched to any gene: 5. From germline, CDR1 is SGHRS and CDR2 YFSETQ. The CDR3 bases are TGCGCCAGCAGCTTGGTGGACAGGGGTCGTCAAGAGACCCAGTACTTC. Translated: CASSLVDRGRQETQYF.

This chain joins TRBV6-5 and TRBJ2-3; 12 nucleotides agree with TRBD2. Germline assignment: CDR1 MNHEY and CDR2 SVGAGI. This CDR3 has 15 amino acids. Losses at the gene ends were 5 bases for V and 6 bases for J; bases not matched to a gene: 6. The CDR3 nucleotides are TGTGCCAGCAGTACACTAGCGGGAGGATCTGATACGCAGTATTTT. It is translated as CASSTLAGGSDTQYF.

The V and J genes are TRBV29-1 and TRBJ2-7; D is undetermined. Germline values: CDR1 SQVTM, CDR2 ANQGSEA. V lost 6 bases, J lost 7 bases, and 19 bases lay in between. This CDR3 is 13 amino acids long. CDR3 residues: CSVGAGPGGEQYF. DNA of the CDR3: TGCAGCGTCGGCGCAGGTCCGGGTGGGGAGCAGTACTTC.

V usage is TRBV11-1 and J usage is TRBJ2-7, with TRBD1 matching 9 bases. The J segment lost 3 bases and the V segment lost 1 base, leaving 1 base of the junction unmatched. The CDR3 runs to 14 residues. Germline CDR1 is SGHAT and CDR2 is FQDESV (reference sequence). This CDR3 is CASSLGQGGYEQYF. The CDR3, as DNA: TGTGCCAGCAGCTTAGGACAGGGGGGCTACGAGCAGTACTTC. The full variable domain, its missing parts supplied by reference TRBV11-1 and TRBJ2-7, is EAEVAQSPRYKITEKSQAVAFWCDPISGHATLYWYRQILGQGPELLVQFQDESVVDDSQLPKDRFSAERLKGVDSTLKIQPAELGDSAMYLCASSLGQGGYEQYFGPGTRLTVT.

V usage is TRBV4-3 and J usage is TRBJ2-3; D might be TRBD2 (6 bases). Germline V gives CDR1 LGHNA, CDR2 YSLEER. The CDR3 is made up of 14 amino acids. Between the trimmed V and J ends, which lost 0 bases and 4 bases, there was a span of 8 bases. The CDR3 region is CASSQDRLADTQYF. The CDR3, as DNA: TGCGCCAGCAGCCAAGACAGACTAGCAGATACGCAGTATTTT.

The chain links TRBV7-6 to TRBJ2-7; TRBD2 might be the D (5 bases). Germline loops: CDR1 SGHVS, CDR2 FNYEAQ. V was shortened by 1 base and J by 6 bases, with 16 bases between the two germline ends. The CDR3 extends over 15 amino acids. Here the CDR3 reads CASSLDEGVVSEQYF. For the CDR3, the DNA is TGTGCCAGCAGCTTAGATGAGGGAGTTGTAAGCGAGCAGTACTTC. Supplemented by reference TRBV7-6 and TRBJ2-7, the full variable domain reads GAGVSQSPRYKVTKRGQDVALRCDPISGHVSLYWYRQALGQGPEFLTYFNYEAQQDKSGLPNDRFSAERPEGSISTLTIQRTEQRDSAMYRCASSLDEGVVSEQYFGPGTRLTVT.

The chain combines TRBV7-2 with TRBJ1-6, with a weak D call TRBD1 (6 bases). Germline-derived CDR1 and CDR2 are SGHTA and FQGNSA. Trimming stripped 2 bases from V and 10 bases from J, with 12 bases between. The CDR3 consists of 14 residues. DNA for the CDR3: TGTGCCAGCAGCTTACGGGGGGCTGGCTCACCCCTCCACTTT. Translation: CASSLRGAGSPLHF.